One and the same sample provided the 16 T cell receptor beta chains below, sequenced in a study of CD8+ T cells in alopecia areata. Following extraction, RNA underwent reverse transcription to cDNA, which served as the sequencing template. Assay: immunoSEQ multiplex PCR; the TCRdb copy retains only in-frame clones and omits some. The sample contains 150,000 to 250,000 clones, around 56% of which appear only once. Treatment specified: oral pan-JAK inhibitor, 5-10 mg twice daily. The sample in question was CD4+ T cells sorted from blood, obtained at week 4, from a patient treated with tofacitinib. These TCRs come from a human donor with alopecia areata.

This clone occurred a few times. The chain employs TRBV6-5 and TRBJ1-5; D is undetermined. The V gene lost 5 bases and the J gene lost 7 bases, with 12 bases spanning the gap. CDR3 length: 13 residues. Germline CDR1 MNHEY, CDR2 SVGAGI. The CDR3 reads CASSDTIAQPQHF. CDR3 coding DNA: TGTGCCAGCAGTGACACCATCGCGCAGCCCCAGCATTTT.

This clone has a single count. The CDR3 spells CAWSVRQTRTGPATQYF. The CDR3 DNA sequence: TGTGCCTGGAGTGTACGCCAGACTAGAACGGGGCCCGCTACGCAGTATTTT. The chain links TRBV30 to TRBJ2-3, with a weak D call TRBD2 (6 bases). Germline CDR1 and CDR2: GTSNPN and SVGIG (reference sequence). The V gene lost 0 bases and the J gene lost 8 bases, with 24 bases spanning the gap. This CDR3 is 17 amino acids long.

A remark on this clone: Other DNA sequences within the sample encode an identical CDR3. V is TRBV30 and J is TRBJ1-2, with no clear D. Per the germline V gene, CDR1 is GTSNPN and CDR2 is SVGIG (reference sequence). The CDR3 length is 11 residues. V dropped 3 bases and J dropped 5 bases, with 7 bases sitting between them. The CDR3, as DNA: TGTGCCTGGAGCTGGGGATATGGCTACACCTTC. It encodes CAWSWGYGYTF.

The chain combines TRBV7-2 with TRBJ1-4; TRBD1 is a possible D gene (6 bases). This CDR3 region has 14 residues. V lost 5 bases, J lost 7 bases, and 14 bases lay in between. In germline, CDR1 is SGHTA, CDR2 FQGNSA. The CDR3, as DNA: TGTGCCAGCAGCGTCGACAGGTTGCCTGAAAAACTGTTTTTT. Translated, it gives CASSVDRLPEKLFF.

This rearrangement joins TRBV2 to TRBJ2-7; D could derive from TRBD1 or TRBD2 (5 bases each). This CDR3 has 15 residues. The V and J ends lost 6 bases and 7 bases respectively, with 22 bases between them. Germline CDR1 SNHLY, CDR2 FYNNEI. DNA of the CDR3: TGTGCCAGCAGGATGGAGGACATGGGATTCGGGGAGCAGTACTTC. Its translation is CASRMEDMGFGEQYF.

The genes are TRBV7-9 and TRBJ1-6; D unresolved. The CDR3 length is 12 residues. Trimming stripped 2 bases from V and 10 bases from J, with 6 bases between. Germline CDR1 reads SEHNR; CDR2 reads FQNEAQ (reference sequence). This CDR3 reads CASSLQYSPLHF. Written as DNA, the CDR3 is TGTGCCAGCAGCTTACAGTACTCACCCCTCCACTTT. Supplemented by reference TRBV7-9 and TRBJ1-6, the full variable domain reads DTGVSQNPRHKITKRGQNVTFRCDPISEHNRLYWYRQTLGQGPEFLTYFQNEAQLEKSRLLSDRFSAERPKGSFSTLEIQRTEQGDSAMYLCASSLQYSPLHFGNGTRLTVT.

This clone appeared a few times. This sequence joins TRBV7-9 and TRBJ1-5; perhaps TRBD1 as D (5 bases). This CDR3 has 13 residues. Per germline, CDR1 SEHNR and CDR2 FQNEAQ (reference sequence). Trimming shortened V by 3 bases and J by 5 bases, and 8 bases separated the two germline ends. The CDR3 DNA reads TGTGCCAGCAGCTTTGACAGATATCAGCCCCAGCATTTT. Protein sequence: CASSFDRYQPQHF.

V usage is TRBV28 and J usage is TRBJ2-2; a weak D match, TRBD2 (5 bases). V was cut by 6 bases and J by 4 bases, with 6 bases left in between. This CDR3 region has 12 residues. Germline CDR1 reads MDHEN; CDR2 reads SYDVKM. DNA of the CDR3: TGTGCCAGCAGCCGGGGCACCGGGGAGCTGTTTTTT. It encodes CASSRGTGELFF. Complete variable domain (other parts from reference TRBV28 and TRBJ2-2): DVKVTQSSRYLVKRTGEKVFLECVQDMDHENMFWYRQDPGLGLRLIYFSYDVKMKEKGDIPEGYSVSREKKERFSLILESASTNQTSMYLCASSRGTGELFFGEGSRLTVL.

V gene TRBV5-1 combines with J gene TRBJ2-1, with D perhaps TRBD1 (6 bases). This CDR3 region has 13 residues. Trimming took 1 base from V and 9 from J, leaving 11 bases between them. Germline V CDR1 and CDR2: SGHRS, YFSETQ. CDR3 in DNA: TGCGCCAGCAGCTTGCCGGAAGGGGGTGAGCAGTTCTTC. Amino acids: CASSLPEGGEQFF. The full variable domain, with the rest looked up from reference TRBV5-1 and TRBJ2-1, is KAGVTQTPRYLIKTRGQQVTLSCSPISGHRSVSWYQQTPGQGLQFLFEYFSETQRNKGNFPGRFSGRQFSNSRSEMNVSTLELGDSALYLCASSLPEGGEQFFGPGTRLTVL.

This sequence joins TRBV29-1 and TRBJ2-3, with TRBD1 matching over 7 bases. Germline loops: CDR1 SQVTM, CDR2 ANQGSEA. V shed 4 bases and J 6 bases; nucleotides not matched to a gene: 4. The CDR3 has 12 residues. The CDR3 reads CSVGQQGDTQYF. CDR3 DNA sequence: TGCAGCGTTGGCCAACAGGGGGATACGCAGTATTTT.

This rearrangement joins TRBV27 to TRBJ1-6; 11 bases are shared with TRBD1. This CDR3 has 18 amino acids. Trimming at V came to 6 bases and at J to 9 bases, leaving 16 bases not matched to a gene. Looked up from germline, CDR1 is MNHEY and CDR2 is SMNVEV (reference sequence). The CDR3 bases are TGTGCCAGCAGCCTAAAGCCCCAAAGGACAGGGGGCGTTTCACCCCTCCACTTT. Its translation is CASSLKPQRTGGVSPLHF.

This chain uses TRBV30 with TRBJ2-2; D not resolved. CDR3 size: 14 residues. V was clipped by 3 bases and J by 5 bases, with 13 bases between them. The germline gives CDR1 GTSNPN, CDR2 SVGIG (reference sequence). CDR3 sequence: CAWRRGGPTGELFF. The DNA for the CDR3 is TGTGCCTGGAGACGAGGCGGCCCGACCGGGGAGCTGTTTTTT.

This clone was counted a few times. J is TRBJ2-1 and V is TRBV28; D may be TRBD2 (5 bases). V lost 4 bases, J lost 11 bases, and 15 bases lay in between. This CDR3 spans 13 amino acids. Germline CDR1 is MDHEN and CDR2 is SYDVKM. CDR3 nucleotides: TGTGCCAGCAGTTCACCCCCAAACGGGAAGCAGTTCTTC. Encoded protein: CASSSPPNGKQFF. Based on the CDR3 plus reference TRBV28 and TRBJ2-1, the full variable domain is DVKVTQSSRYLVKRTGEKVFLECVQDMDHENMFWYRQDPGLGLRLIYFSYDVKMKEKGDIPEGYSVSREKKERFSLILESASTNQTSMYLCASSSPPNGKQFFGPGTRLTVL.

The V and J genes are TRBV30 and TRBJ2-7; 8 bases fit TRBD1. Trimming cost V 0 bases and J 5 bases; bases outside gene matches: 3. Germline V gene sequence: CDR1 GTSNPN, CDR2 SVGIG (reference sequence). There are 13 residues in the CDR3. CDR3 sequence (DNA): TGTGCCTGGAGTGTGCAGGGGGCAAACGAGCAGTACTTC. This sequence encodes CAWSVQGANEQYF.

As DNA, the CDR3 is TGCGCCAGCACCGCCCCGGCTAGCTGGGTTCCGTACCAAGAGACCCAGTACTTC. As protein: CASTAPASWVPYQETQYF. J is TRBJ2-5 and V is TRBV5-1, with D possibly matching TRBD2 (5 bases). Trimming took 6 bases from V and 0 from J, leaving 24 bases between them. Germline CDR1 and CDR2: SGHRS and YFSETQ. The CDR3 has 18 amino acids.

J is TRBJ1-4 and V is TRBV18, with TRBD1 as a possible D gene (6 bases). V lost 2 bases to trimming and J lost 8 bases, with 15 bases between them. Germline values: CDR1 KGHSH, CDR2 LQKENI. CDR3 size: 15 residues. The CDR3 DNA is TGTGCCAGCTCACCAATGGCAGGGGTCTCGGAAAAACTGTTTTTT. Translated: CASSPMAGVSEKLFF.